The 30 T cell receptor beta chains listed next were all sequenced from one sample in a study of blood T cell repertoires in COVID-19. TCRdb keeps only in-frame clones here, not all; method: immunoSEQ multiplex PCR. The sample records some 310,000 clones, over 85% being singletons. Sequencing was carried out using PBMCs or T cells enriched from blood (not recorded which). These receptors all come from a young woman who had recovered from COVID-19.

There are a few counts of this clone. Other DNA sequences in this specimen translate into the identical CDR3. The chain employs TRBV5-5 and TRBJ1-2, with 8 nucleotides matching TRBD1. Germline-derived CDR1 and CDR2 are SGHKS and YYEKEE (reference sequence). Trimming cost V 2 bases and J 4 bases; bases outside gene matches: 7. This CDR3 spans 15 amino acids. CDR3: CASSLGTGLGYGYTF. The CDR3 bases are TGTGCCAGCAGCTTAGGGACAGGTCTGGGCTATGGCTACACCTTC. The entire variable domain, with the rest obtained from reference TRBV5-5 and TRBJ1-2, is as follows: DAGVTQSPTHLIKTRGQQVTLRCSPISGHKSVSWYQQVLGQGPQFIFQYYEKEERGRGNFPDRFSARQFPNYSSELNVNALLLGDSALYLCASSLGTGLGYGYTFGSGTRLTVV.

V gene TRBV28 combines with J gene TRBJ2-7; TRBD2 matches at 14 bases. The CDR3 is 17 residues long. After removal of 0 bases from V and 1 base from J, the junction contained 2 bases not matched to a gene. The germline V gene encodes CDR1 MDHEN and CDR2 SYDVKM. CDR3 nucleotides: TGTGCCAGCAGTTTATGGGGACTAGCGGGAGAGTCCTACGAGCAGTACTTC. Amino acids: CASSLWGLAGESYEQYF.

This clone showed up just a few times. The genes are TRBV4-1 and TRBJ1-5; tentatively, D is TRBD1 (5 bases). The CDR3 is 16 amino acids. Germline values: CDR1 MGHRA, CDR2 YSYEKL. The V end lost 0 bases, the J end lost 5 bases, and 14 bases lay between the germline ends. The CDR3 sequence: CASSQDTLWGDQPQHF. The CDR3 DNA follows: TGCGCCAGCAGCCAAGATACCTTGTGGGGGGATCAGCCCCAGCATTTT.

The chain is built from TRBV30 and TRBJ1-4; 7 nucleotides align to TRBD1. Germline V gene lookup returns CDR1 GTSNPN and CDR2 SVGIG (reference sequence). There are 13 residues in the CDR3. V dropped 6 bases and J dropped 3; count of bases not matched to a gene: 4. Here the CDR3 reads CACSTGPNEKLFF. The CDR3 coding sequence is TGTGCCTGTTCGACAGGGCCTAATGAAAAACTGTTTTTT.

The genes are TRBV7-6 and TRBJ2-1, with 7 nucleotides matching TRBD2. This CDR3 has 15 residues. Germline values: CDR1 SGHVS, CDR2 FNYEAQ. The ends lost 2 bases at V and 4 bases at J; junction bases unmatched: 5. CDR3 DNA: TGTGCCAGCAGCTTATCGGCGGGGGTTTACAATGAGCAGTTCTTC. This translates into CASSLSAGVYNEQFF.

This CDR3 reads CASSLQDSYEQYF. In DNA, the CDR3 is TGTGCCAGCAGCTTGCAGGACTCCTACGAGCAGTACTTC. This chain uses TRBV7-2 with TRBJ2-7; D ambiguous. V lost 3 bases to trimming and J lost 0 bases, with 6 bases between them. The CDR3 spans 13 residues. Germline loops: CDR1 SGHTA, CDR2 FQGNSA.

CDR3 region: CASSARLAGDSGANVLTF. Here the CDR3 DNA reads TGTGCCAGCAGCGCTCGACTAGCGGGCGACTCTGGGGCCAACGTCCTGACTTTC. The rearrangement links TRBV9 to TRBJ2-6; 10 bases are a match to TRBD2. The CDR3 consists of 18 residues. V shed 3 bases, J shed 0 bases, and the junction held 6 bases outside the gene matches. CDR1 is SGDLS and CDR2 is YYNGEE in the germline V gene.

This chain connects TRBV2 to TRBJ1-5; no firm D call. Deletions cut 4 bases from V and 7 bases from J, with 14 bases between. CDR1 and CDR2 from the germline V gene are SNHLY and FYNNEI. The CDR3 runs 14 residues. The CDR3 nucleotides read TGTGCCAGCAGTGCACAGTCCATCGGACAGCCCCAGCATTTT. Translation gives CASSAQSIGQPQHF.

The chain carries TRBV6-5 and TRBJ1-5; the D gene is possibly TRBD1 (5 bases). V dropped 5 bases and J dropped 2 bases, with 13 bases sitting between them. Germline CDR1 and CDR2: MNHEY and SVGAGI. This CDR3 is built from 15 residues. This CDR3 reads CASSPRGGGNQPQHF. DNA of the CDR3: TGTGCCAGCAGTCCCCGTGGAGGGGGCAATCAGCCCCAGCATTTT.

The chain is built from TRBV11-3 and TRBJ2-2; 9 bases are shared with TRBD2. The germline V gene encodes CDR1 SGHNT and CDR2 YENEEA. There are 17 residues in the CDR3. The V gene end was trimmed by 5 bases and the J gene end by 5 bases; junction bases not matched to a gene: 12. The CDR3 sequence is CASSRVIAGVGTGELFF. The CDR3 bases are TGTGCCAGCAGCCGTGTGATAGCGGGAGTTGGGACCGGGGAGCTGTTTTTT.

The gene calls are TRBV7-2 and TRBJ1-6; D gene uncertain. V was cut by 3 bases and J by 5 bases, with 11 bases left in between. Per germline, CDR1 SGHTA and CDR2 FQGNSA. The CDR3 runs to 15 residues. In DNA, the CDR3 is TGTGCCAGCAGCTTTTCTCGGGGAGATAATTCACCCCTCCACTTT. This encodes CASSFSRGDNSPLHF.

The chain has TRBV13 and TRBJ2-5, with 9 bases matching TRBD1. Trimming at V came to 2 bases and at J to 5 bases, leaving 12 bases not matched to a gene. This CDR3 is built from 17 residues. CDR1 is PRHDT and CDR2 is FYEKMQ in the germline V gene (reference sequence). The CDR3 is CASSLTGQGSSGETQYF. CDR3 nucleotides: TGTGCCAGCAGCTTAACGGGACAGGGATCCTCAGGGGAGACCCAGTACTTC.

V is TRBV27 and J is TRBJ2-7; TRBD2 aligns across 13 bases. Per germline, CDR1 MNHEY and CDR2 SMNVEV (reference sequence). The CDR3 spans 17 residues. V lost 6 bases and J lost 2; bases outside the gene matches: 10. CDR3 DNA: TGTGCCAGCAGGAGACGGGCCGGGACTAGCGGGGCCTACGAGCAGTACTTC. It encodes CASRRRAGTSGAYEQYF.

This clone was observed a single time. The J gene is TRBJ2-7, the V gene TRBV24-1; D is perhaps TRBD1 (6 bases). CDR1 is KGHDR, CDR2 SFDVKD, per germline. The V and J ends lost 3 bases and 5 bases respectively, with 22 bases between them. CDR3 length equals 17 residues. The CDR3 bases are TGTGCCACCAGTGATCCCTTTGGGGGCCGGTCGGGGAACGAGCAGTACTTC. This codes for CATSDPFGGRSGNEQYF.

The V and J genes are TRBV2 and TRBJ2-1; possibly TRBD2 for D (5 bases). V lost 1 base, J lost 0 bases, and 13 bases lay in between. Germline lookup yields CDR1 SNHLY and CDR2 FYNNEI. CDR3 length: 17 amino acids. The chain's CDR3 is CASSEGGSASSYNEQFF. The CDR3, as DNA: TGTGCCAGCAGTGAAGGTGGTAGCGCTAGCTCCTACAATGAGCAGTTCTTC.

This chain's CDR3 is CASGDRWLAKTQYF. In nucleotides, the CDR3 is TGTGCCAGCGGGGACAGGTGGTTGGCCAAGACCCAGTACTTC. The rearrangement uses TRBV7-2 and TRBJ2-5; 8 nucleotides agree with TRBD1. From germline, CDR1 is SGHTA and CDR2 FQGNSA. V was pared by 8 bases and J by 6 bases, with 11 bases of the junction left unmatched. There are 14 residues in the CDR3.

This chain connects TRBV28 to TRBJ1-4; D is uncertain. The CDR3 has 14 amino acids. The germline V gene encodes CDR1 MDHEN and CDR2 SYDVKM. Trimming shortened V by 6 bases and J by 7 bases, and 15 bases separated the two germline ends. DNA for the CDR3: TGTGCCAGCAGCGAGGGCGGATATTTTGAAAAACTGTTTTTT. This translates into CASSEGGYFEKLFF.

The chain combines TRBV4-1 with TRBJ2-1, with TRBD2 matching 12 bases. The germline V gene encodes CDR1 MGHRA and CDR2 YSYEKL. Losses at the gene ends were 5 bases for V and 4 bases for J; bases not matched to a gene: 6. The CDR3 length is 16 residues. CDR3 region: CASSFLAGGPYNEQFF. In nucleotides, the CDR3 is TGCGCCAGCAGCTTCCTAGCGGGAGGGCCTTACAATGAGCAGTTCTTC.

A few counts support this clone. The chain recombines TRBV30 with TRBJ2-1; TRBD2 agrees at 9 bases. J gave up 2 bases and V 4 bases, and 0 bases lay outside the gene matches. Germline CDR1 GTSNPN, CDR2 SVGIG (reference sequence). The CDR3 loop spans 13 amino acids. CDR3 nucleotides: TGTGCCTGGACTAGCGGGACCTACAATGAGCAGTTCTTC. Residues: CAWTSGTYNEQFF.

CDR3 nucleotides: TGTGCCAGCTCACGGGGGCCTAACACTGAAGCTTTCTTT. The encoded protein is CASSRGPNTEAFF. The chain couples TRBV18 to TRBJ1-1; D may be TRBD1 (6 bases). The germline gives CDR1 KGHSH, CDR2 LQKENI. The ends were cut back, 4 bases at V and 2 bases at J, with 8 bases in the middle. The CDR3 consists of 13 residues.

This clone has just one count. In nucleotides, the CDR3 is TGTGCCAGTAGTATAATCGGGGACACCGGGGAGCTGTTTTTT. Its translation is CASSIIGDTGELFF. V is TRBV19 and J is TRBJ2-2, with D perhaps matching TRBD2 (5 bases). The CDR3 runs 14 residues. Germline CDR1 and CDR2: LNHDA and SQIVND (reference sequence). V gave up 2 bases and J gave up 3 bases, with 7 bases separating them. Combining the CDR3 with reference TRBV19 and TRBJ2-2 gives the whole variable domain DGGITQSPKYLFRKEGQNVTLSCEQNLNHDAMYWYRQDPGQGLRLIYYSQIVNDFQKGDIAEGYSVSREKKESFPLTVTSAQKNPTAFYLCASSIIGDTGELFFGEGSRLTVL.

The gene calls are TRBV5-4 and TRBJ1-4; D call uncertain. Trimming left V 4 bases short and J 3 bases short, with 4 bases between. Germline V gene sequence: CDR1 SGHNT, CDR2 YYREEE (reference sequence). The CDR3 loop spans 12 amino acids. The CDR3 coding sequence is TGTGCCAGCAGCCGCGCTAATGAAAAACTGTTTTTT. Amino acid sequence: CASSRANEKLFF.

This chain links TRBV11-3 with TRBJ2-2; 7 nucleotides line up with TRBD1. The germline CDR1 and CDR2 sequences are SGHNT and YENEEA. V was clipped by 1 base and J by 3 bases; unmatched bases: 11. The CDR3 has 18 residues. The CDR3 here is CASSLAYLGTVHTGELFF. The CDR3 nucleotides are TGTGCCAGCAGCTTAGCCTATCTCGGGACAGTTCACACCGGGGAGCTGTTTTTT.

The V gene is TRBV14, the J gene TRBJ2-3; unclear D gene. Germline V gives CDR1 SGHDN, CDR2 FVKESK. This CDR3 spans 13 amino acids. The V and J ends lost 3 bases and 1 base respectively, with 5 bases between them. The CDR3 protein is CASSHPGTDTQYF. CDR3 DNA: TGTGCCAGCAGCCACCCGGGCACAGATACGCAGTATTTT.

For the CDR3, the DNA is TGTGCCAGCAGTAGAGGGAGGGCCGGGGAGCTGTTTTTT. Translation: CASSRGRAGELFF. The rearrangement links TRBV12-3 or TRBV12-4 to TRBJ2-2; 7 bases agree with TRBD2. V trimming: 5 bases; J trimming: 6 bases; junction bases outside the gene matches: 3. The CDR3 extends over 13 amino acids.

The V call is TRBV19, the J call TRBJ1-2; D call uncertain. Trimming took 6 bases from V and 5 from J, leaving 7 bases between them. Germline lookup yields CDR1 LNHDA and CDR2 SQIVND (reference sequence). The CDR3 totals 11 residues. CDR3 nucleotide sequence: TGTGCCAGTAGGGAGTTTTATGGCTACACCTTC. Translation gives CASREFYGYTF.

This chain's CDR3 is CASSSSDRGVYGYTF. In DNA, the CDR3 is TGTGCCAGCAGCTCATCGGACAGGGGCGTCTATGGCTACACCTTC. The chain has TRBV7-9 and TRBJ1-2, with 9 positions matching TRBD1. CDR1 is SEHNR and CDR2 is FQNEAQ in the germline V gene (reference sequence). V lost 4 bases, J lost 4 bases, and 7 bases stayed unmatched. The CDR3 is 15 amino acids.

This clone was seen once. V and J are TRBV6-6 and TRBJ2-3; a possible D gene is TRBD1 (6 bases). Trimming took 8 bases from V and 2 from J, leaving 17 bases between them. The CDR3 length is 15 residues. The V gene's germline CDR1 is MNHNY and CDR2 SVGAGI (reference sequence). The CDR3 region has the DNA TGTGCCAGCCGTAACTCGGGACATATCACAGATACGCAGTATTTT. It yields the protein CASRNSGHITDTQYF.

This CDR3 is CASSIDAEYYEQYF. Written as DNA, the CDR3 is TGTGCCAGTAGTATAGACGCAGAATACTACGAGCAGTACTTC. This rearrangement joins TRBV19 to TRBJ2-7; D gene unclear. CDR3 length: 14 amino acids. Trimming removed 0 bases from V and 3 bases from J, with 9 bases in between. Germline V CDR1 and CDR2: LNHDA, SQIVND (reference sequence).

The chain employs TRBV12-3 or TRBV12-4 and TRBJ2-7; perhaps TRBD2 as D (7 bases). The CDR3 spans 13 residues. The germline V and J ends were trimmed by 3 bases and 6 bases, with 12 bases remaining between them. CDR3 protein: CASSFGGASEQYF. The CDR3 DNA follows: TGTGCCAGCAGTTTTGGGGGGGCGAGCGAGCAGTACTTC.